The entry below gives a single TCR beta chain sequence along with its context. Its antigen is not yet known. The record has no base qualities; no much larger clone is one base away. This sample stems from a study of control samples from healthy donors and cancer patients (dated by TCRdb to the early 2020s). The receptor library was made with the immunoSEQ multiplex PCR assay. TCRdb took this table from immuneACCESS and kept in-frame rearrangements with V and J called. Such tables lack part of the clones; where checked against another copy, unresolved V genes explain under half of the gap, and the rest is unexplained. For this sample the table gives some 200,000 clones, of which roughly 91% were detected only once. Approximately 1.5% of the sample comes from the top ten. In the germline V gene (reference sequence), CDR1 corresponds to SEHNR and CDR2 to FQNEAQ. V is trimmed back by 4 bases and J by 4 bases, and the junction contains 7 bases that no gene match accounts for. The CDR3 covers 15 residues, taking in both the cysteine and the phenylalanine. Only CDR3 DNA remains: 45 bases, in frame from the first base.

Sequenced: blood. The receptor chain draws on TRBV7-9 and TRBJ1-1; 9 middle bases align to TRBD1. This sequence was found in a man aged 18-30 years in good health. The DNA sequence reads TGTGCCAGCAGCTCACCGGACAGGGGTACCACTGAAGCTTTCTTT. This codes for CASSSPDRGTTEAFF.